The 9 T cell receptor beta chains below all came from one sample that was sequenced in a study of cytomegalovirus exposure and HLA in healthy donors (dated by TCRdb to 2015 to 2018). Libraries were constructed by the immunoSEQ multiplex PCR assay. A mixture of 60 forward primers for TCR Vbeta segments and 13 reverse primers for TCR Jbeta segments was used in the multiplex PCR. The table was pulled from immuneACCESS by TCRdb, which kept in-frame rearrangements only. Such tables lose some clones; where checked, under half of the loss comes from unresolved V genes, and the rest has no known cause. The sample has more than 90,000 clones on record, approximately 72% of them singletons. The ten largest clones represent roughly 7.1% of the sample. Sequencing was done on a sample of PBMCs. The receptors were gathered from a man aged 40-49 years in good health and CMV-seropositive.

The DNA of the CDR3 is TGCGCCAGCAGCCAGGCAAGAAGCTCCTACGAGCAGTACTTC. This translates into CASSQARSSYEQYF. V is TRBV4-1 and J is TRBJ2-7; D ambiguous. V dropped 3 bases and J dropped 0 bases, with 9 bases sitting between them. CDR3 size: 14 residues. Germline V gives CDR1 MGHRA, CDR2 YSYEKL.

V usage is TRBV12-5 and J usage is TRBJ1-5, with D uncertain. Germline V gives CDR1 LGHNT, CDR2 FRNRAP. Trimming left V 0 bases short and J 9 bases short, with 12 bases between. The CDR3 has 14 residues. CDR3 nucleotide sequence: TGTGCTAGTGGTTTGGTGGCCCAGGAACCGCCCCAGCATTTT. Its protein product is CASGLVAQEPPQHF.

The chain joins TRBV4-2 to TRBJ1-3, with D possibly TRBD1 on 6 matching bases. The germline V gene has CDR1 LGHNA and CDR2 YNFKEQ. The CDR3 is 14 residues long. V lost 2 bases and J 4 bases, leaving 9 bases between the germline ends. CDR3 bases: TGTGCCAGCAGCCAACCGGGGACAGGAAACACCATATATTTT. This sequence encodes CASSQPGTGNTIYF.

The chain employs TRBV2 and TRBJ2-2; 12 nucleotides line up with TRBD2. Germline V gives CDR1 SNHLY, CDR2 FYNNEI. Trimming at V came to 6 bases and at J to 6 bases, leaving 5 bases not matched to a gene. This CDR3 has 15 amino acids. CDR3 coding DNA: TGTGCCAGCAGACAACTAGCGGGGGGTTCCGGGGAGCTGTTTTTT. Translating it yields CASRQLAGGSGELFF.

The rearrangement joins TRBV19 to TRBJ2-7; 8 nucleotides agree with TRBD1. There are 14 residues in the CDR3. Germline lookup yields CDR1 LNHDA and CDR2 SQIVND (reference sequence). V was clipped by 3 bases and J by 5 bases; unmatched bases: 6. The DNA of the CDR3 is TGTGCCAGTAGTATCCCAGGGGGCGCGGACGAGCAGTACTTC. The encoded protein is CASSIPGGADEQYF.

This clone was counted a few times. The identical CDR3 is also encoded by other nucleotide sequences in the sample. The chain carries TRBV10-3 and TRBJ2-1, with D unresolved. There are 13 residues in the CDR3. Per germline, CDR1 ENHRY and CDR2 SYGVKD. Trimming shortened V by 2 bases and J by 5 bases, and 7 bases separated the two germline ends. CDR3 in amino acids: CAISENRDNEQFF. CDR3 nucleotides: TGTGCCATCAGTGAGAATCGCGACAATGAGCAGTTCTTC.

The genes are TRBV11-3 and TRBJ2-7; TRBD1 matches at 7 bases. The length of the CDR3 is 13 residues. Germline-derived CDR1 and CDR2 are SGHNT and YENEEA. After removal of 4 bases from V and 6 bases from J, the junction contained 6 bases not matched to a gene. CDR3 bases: TGTGCCAGCAGCTCTGGACAGGTCTGCGAGCAGTACTTC. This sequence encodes CASSSGQVCEQYF.

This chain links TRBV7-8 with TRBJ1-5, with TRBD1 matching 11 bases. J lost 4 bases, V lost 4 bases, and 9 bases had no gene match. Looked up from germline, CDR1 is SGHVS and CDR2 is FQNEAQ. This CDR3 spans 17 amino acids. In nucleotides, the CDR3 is TGTGCCAGCAGCTCGGACAGGGGGCCACTTAGGAATCAGCCCCAGCATTTT. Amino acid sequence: CASSSDRGPLRNQPQHF.

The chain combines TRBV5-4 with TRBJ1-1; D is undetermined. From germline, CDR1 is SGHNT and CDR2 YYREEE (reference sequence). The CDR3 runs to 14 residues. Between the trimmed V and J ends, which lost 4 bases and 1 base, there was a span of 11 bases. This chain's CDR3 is CASSPKNRNTEAFF. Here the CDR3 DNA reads TGTGCCAGCAGCCCCAAAAACAGGAACACTGAAGCTTTCTTT. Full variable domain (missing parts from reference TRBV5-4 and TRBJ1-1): ETGVTQSPTHLIKTRGQQVTLRCSSQSGHNTVSWYQQALGQGPQFIFQYYREEENGRGNFPPRFSGLQFPNYSSELNVNALELDDSALYLCASSPKNRNTEAFFGQGTRLTVV.